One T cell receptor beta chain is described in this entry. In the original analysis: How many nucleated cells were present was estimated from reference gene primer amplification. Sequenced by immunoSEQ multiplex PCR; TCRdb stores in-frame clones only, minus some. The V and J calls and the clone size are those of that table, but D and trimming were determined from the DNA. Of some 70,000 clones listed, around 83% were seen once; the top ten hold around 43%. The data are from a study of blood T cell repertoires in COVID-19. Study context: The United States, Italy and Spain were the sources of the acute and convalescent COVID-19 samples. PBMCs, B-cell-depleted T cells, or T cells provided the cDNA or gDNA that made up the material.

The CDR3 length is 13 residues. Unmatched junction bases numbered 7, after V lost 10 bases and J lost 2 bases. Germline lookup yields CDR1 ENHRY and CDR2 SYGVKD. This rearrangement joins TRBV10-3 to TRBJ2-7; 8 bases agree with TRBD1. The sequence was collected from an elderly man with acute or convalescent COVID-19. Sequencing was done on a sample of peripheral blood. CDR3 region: CATAQGATYEQYF. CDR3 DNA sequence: TGTGCCACCGCGCAGGGGGCGACCTACGAGCAGTACTTC.